These 31 T cell receptor beta chains came from one sample sequenced in a study of cytomegalovirus exposure and HLA in healthy donors. The method was immunoSEQ multiplex PCR; TCRdb's version includes in-frame clones alone and lacks a portion of them. The data show approximately 200,000 clones, 75% to 90% seen once. The sequenced sample consisted of PBMCs. These receptors all stem from a man aged 18-30 years in good health and CMV-seropositive.

The chain employs TRBV27 and TRBJ1-5; perhaps TRBD1 as D (6 bases). From germline, CDR1 is MNHEY and CDR2 SMNVEV (reference sequence). V dropped 7 bases and J dropped 0 bases, with 13 bases sitting between them. The CDR3 extends over 15 amino acids. The CDR3 region has the DNA TGTGCCAGCACTATAACAGGGTATAGCAATCAGCCCCAGCATTTT. This encodes CASTITGYSNQPQHF.

This clone was seen a handful of times. The V and J genes are TRBV30 and TRBJ2-7; no clear D. This CDR3 spans 13 amino acids. CDR1 GTSNPN and CDR2 SVGIG come from the germline V gene (reference sequence). V was shortened by 3 bases and J by 3 bases, with 12 bases between the two germline ends. In DNA form, the CDR3 reads TGTGCCTGGAGCCCCTCGGAGTACTACGAGCAGTACTTC. It encodes CAWSPSEYYEQYF.

This clone was found once. This sequence joins TRBV27 and TRBJ2-6; TRBD1 might be the D (6 bases). The CDR3 loop spans 19 amino acids. Trimming stripped 3 bases from V and 2 bases from J, with 20 bases between. CDR1 is MNHEY, CDR2 SMNVEV, per germline (reference sequence). Here the CDR3 reads CASSFRSWTEFPGANVLTF. In DNA, the CDR3 is TGTGCCAGCAGTTTTAGGTCTTGGACAGAGTTTCCTGGGGCCAACGTCCTGACTTTC.

The chain employs TRBV27 and TRBJ1-2; TRBD1 aligns across 7 bases. The CDR3 length is 14 residues. Trimming took 5 bases from V and 6 from J; bases not matched to a gene: 9. Germline-derived CDR1 and CDR2 are MNHEY and SMNVEV (reference sequence). The CDR3 DNA reads as TGTGCCAGCAGTCGGGACAGAAGAGCGGATGGCTACACCTTC. Protein: CASSRDRRADGYTF.

This chain joins TRBV11-2 and TRBJ1-1; D gene uncertain. Trimming left V 0 bases short and J 5 bases short, with 13 bases between. This CDR3 contains 15 residues. The V gene's germline CDR1 is SGHAT and CDR2 FQNNGV. CDR3 bases: TGTGCCAGCAGCTTAGAGGCGTCCCGAGGGACTGAAGCTTTCTTT. It is translated as CASSLEASRGTEAFF.

This clone came up a few times. The DNA for the CDR3 is TGTGCCATCAGTGGACAGGGGGCGGGTGAGCAGTACTTC. Residues: CAISGQGAGEQYF. The chain carries TRBV10-3 and TRBJ2-7; 10 positions match TRBD1. Losses at the gene ends were 4 bases for V and 7 bases for J; bases not matched to a gene: 4. Germline V gives CDR1 ENHRY, CDR2 SYGVKD. The CDR3 covers 13 residues.

This clone was counted between two and nine times. V and J are TRBV28 and TRBJ2-7; 8 bases line up with TRBD2. This CDR3 contains 16 residues. Per germline, CDR1 MDHEN and CDR2 SYDVKM. V gave up 5 bases and J gave up 0 bases; unmatched junction bases: 9. As DNA, the CDR3 is TGTGCCAGCAGTCCTTGGACTAGCAGATCCTCCTACGAGCAGTACTTC. Its protein product is CASSPWTSRSSYEQYF.

In the case of this clone: This CDR3 is also generated by other DNA sequences in the sample. V gene TRBV29-1 combines with J gene TRBJ2-7, with D possibly being TRBD1 (6 bases). Germline V CDR1 and CDR2: SQVTM, ANQGSEA. Trimming left V 4 bases short and J 1 base short, with 14 bases between. CDR3 length: 14 residues. As DNA, the CDR3 is TGCAGCGTTGGGGGGCAGGGTGGGTCCTACGAGCAGTACTTC. Translation gives CSVGGQGGSYEQYF.

About this clone: Distinct nucleotide sequences in the sample also encode this CDR3. J is TRBJ2-1 and V is TRBV5-1, with TRBD2 matching 9 bases. This CDR3 is 12 amino acids long. Germline loops: CDR1 SGHRS, CDR2 YFSETQ. Trimming cost V 4 bases and J 7 bases; bases outside gene matches: 0. CDR3 in amino acids: CASSLAGNEQFF. The CDR3 nucleotides are TGCGCCAGCAGCCTAGCGGGGAATGAGCAGTTCTTC.

The table lists this clone with a few counts. The V call is TRBV5-1, the J call TRBJ2-1, with 13 bases that match TRBD2. J was trimmed by 9 bases and V by 0 bases; bases with no gene match: 12. The CDR3 is 18 residues long. The germline V gene has CDR1 SGHRS and CDR2 YFSETQ. CDR3: CASSLAGPLAGGPVEQFF. CDR3 bases: TGCGCCAGCAGCTTGGCGGGACCACTAGCGGGAGGGCCGGTTGAGCAGTTCTTC.

This clone was observed a few times. The V gene is TRBV5-5, the J gene TRBJ2-1, with TRBD1 matching over 10 bases. CDR3 length: 13 residues. The germline V gene has CDR1 SGHKS and CDR2 YYEKEE (reference sequence). The trim removed 7 bases at V and 2 bases at J, leaving 0 bases unmatched. The CDR3 reads CASGQGAYNEQFF. In DNA, the CDR3 is TGTGCCAGCGGACAGGGGGCCTACAATGAGCAGTTCTTC.

This clone was counted between two and nine times. The chain employs TRBV7-2 and TRBJ1-3; D ambiguous. The CDR3 is 15 residues long. V gave up 3 bases and J gave up 2 bases, with 11 bases separating them. Germline CDR1 reads SGHTA; CDR2 reads FQGNSA. DNA for the CDR3: TGTGCCAGCAGCTTTAAGAGGCATACTGGAAACACCATATATTTT. This translates into CASSFKRHTGNTIYF.

The rearrangement links TRBV28 to TRBJ2-1; 8 nucleotides agree with TRBD2. Germline CDR1 MDHEN, CDR2 SYDVKM. CDR3 length equals 17 residues. J gave up 7 bases and V 2 bases, and 13 bases lay outside the gene matches. The CDR3 spells CASSLRVSGGRPNEQFF. CDR3 DNA: TGTGCCAGCAGTTTACGGGTCAGCGGGGGAAGGCCAAATGAGCAGTTCTTC.

The chain recombines TRBV27 with TRBJ2-1; TRBD2 matches at 9 bases. CDR1 is MNHEY, CDR2 SMNVEV, per germline (reference sequence). J gave up 6 bases and V 5 bases, and 11 bases lay outside the gene matches. The CDR3 totals 16 residues. CDR3 in DNA: TGTGCCAGCAGTCCACGAGGGACTAGCAGTTTCAATGAGCAGTTCTTC. This codes for CASSPRGTSSFNEQFF.

J is TRBJ2-7 and V is TRBV19, with 14 positions matching TRBD2. Looked up from germline, CDR1 is LNHDA and CDR2 is SQIVND (reference sequence). CDR3 length equals 15 residues. V lost 3 bases and J lost 4; bases outside the gene matches: 2. The chain's CDR3 is CASSIGLAGGYEQYF. CDR3 DNA: TGTGCCAGTAGTATCGGACTAGCGGGAGGTTACGAGCAGTACTTC.

This clone was seen once. Other DNA variants within this sample encode the same CDR3. This rearrangement joins TRBV2 to TRBJ2-7, with TRBD2 matching over 13 bases. The CDR3 runs to 14 residues. J was trimmed by 2 bases and V by 6 bases; bases with no gene match: 1. Germline V gives CDR1 SNHLY, CDR2 FYNNEI. The CDR3 loop reads CASSGLAGAYEQYF. The CDR3 DNA reads as TGTGCCAGCAGCGGACTAGCGGGAGCCTACGAGCAGTACTTC.

The V call is TRBV15, the J call TRBJ1-5; a possible D gene is TRBD1 (5 bases). Germline V gives CDR1 LNHNV, CDR2 YYDKDF (reference sequence). Between the trimmed V and J ends, which lost 11 bases and 6 bases, there was a span of 14 bases. There are 12 residues in the CDR3. The CDR3 DNA sequence: TGTGCCGCGGGGGGGGGAAGTCAGCCCCAGCATTTT. Translating it yields CAAGGGSQPQHF.

This CDR3 reads CASSELAGLQETQYF. CDR3 bases: TGTGCCAGCAGTGAACTAGCGGGCCTCCAAGAGACCCAGTACTTC. The chain employs TRBV25-1 and TRBJ2-5; 8 bases fit TRBD2. V was clipped by 2 bases and J by 1 base; unmatched bases: 3. The V gene's germline CDR1 is MGHDK and CDR2 SYGVNS. The CDR3 length is 15 residues. Combining the CDR3 with reference TRBV25-1 and TRBJ2-5 gives the whole variable domain EADIYQTPRYLVIGTGKKITLECSQTMGHDKMYWYQQDPGMELHLIHYSYGVNSTEKGDLSSESTVSRIRTEHFPLTLESARPSHTSQYLCASSELAGLQETQYFGPGTRLLVL.

The chain carries TRBV14 and TRBJ2-7; D might be TRBD2 (5 bases). Per the germline V gene, CDR1 is SGHDN and CDR2 is FVKESK. The CDR3 sequence is 15 residues long. V shed 0 bases and J shed 5 bases, with 14 bases lying between them. As DNA, the CDR3 is TGTGCCAGCAGCCAAGAGTCGGGGTATTTTCACGAGCAGTACTTC. The encoded protein is CASSQESGYFHEQYF.

Worth noting for this clone: The sample carries other DNA sequences with the same CDR3. This chain connects TRBV5-1 to TRBJ2-7; tentatively, D is TRBD1 (6 bases). CDR3 length equals 12 residues. CDR1 and CDR2 from the germline V gene are SGHRS and YFSETQ. Deletions cut 3 bases from V and 2 bases from J, with 6 bases between. The CDR3 sequence: CASSSGAYEQYF. The DNA for the CDR3 is TGCGCCAGCAGCTCAGGGGCCTACGAGCAGTACTTC. Together with reference TRBV5-1 and TRBJ2-7, the CDR3 gives the full variable domain: KAGVTQTPRYLIKTRGQQVTLSCSPISGHRSVSWYQQTPGQGLQFLFEYFSETQRNKGNFPGRFSGRQFSNSRSEMNVSTLELGDSALYLCASSSGAYEQYFGPGTRLTVT.

This clone turned up a few times. The chain employs TRBV4-1 and TRBJ1-5; 12 positions match TRBD1. Unmatched junction bases numbered 3, after V lost 1 base and J lost 5 bases. The germline gives CDR1 MGHRA, CDR2 YSYEKL. This CDR3 is 16 amino acids long. CDR3 DNA sequence: TGCGCCAGCAGCCAAGGGTGGGACAGGGGGCATCAGCCCCAGCATTTT. Amino acids: CASSQGWDRGHQPQHF.

Regarding this clone: The junction departs from germline at one end; a sequencing error may be responsible. The chain recombines TRBV27 with TRBJ2-5, with TRBD2 matching over 7 bases. CDR3 length equals 13 residues. Looked up from germline, CDR1 is MNHEY and CDR2 is SMNVEV (reference sequence). CDR3 amino acids: CASSWGGQETQYF. CDR3 DNA sequence: TGTGCCAGTAGTTGGGGGGGCCAAGAGACCCAGTACTTC.

Here the CDR3 DNA reads TGTGCCAGCAGCCCCGACAGGGGATGGACAGATACGCAGTATTTT. It encodes CASSPDRGWTDTQYF. J is TRBJ2-3 and V is TRBV9, with 8 bases lining up with TRBD1. The CDR3 consists of 15 residues. Germline trimming cut 4 bases from V and 3 bases from J; bases unmatched to any gene: 7. In germline, CDR1 is SGDLS, CDR2 YYNGEE.

The chain employs TRBV29-1 and TRBJ2-5; 9 positions agree with TRBD1. The V gene's germline CDR1 is SQVTM and CDR2 ANQGSEA. The CDR3 contains 13 residues. V gave up 3 bases and J gave up 7 bases; unmatched junction bases: 6. The chain's CDR3 is CSVEGQGKGTQYF. CDR3 nucleotides: TGCAGCGTTGAGGGACAGGGAAAAGGGACCCAGTACTTC.

This clone was seen a single time. V and J are TRBV7-9 and TRBJ1-1; D unresolved. Trimming stripped 3 bases from V and 5 bases from J, with 10 bases between. Germline V gene data show CDR1 as SEHNR and CDR2 as FQNEAQ (reference sequence). The CDR3 spans 13 residues. In DNA form, the CDR3 reads TGTGCCAGCAGCTTCGAAGGCGGAACTGAAGCTTTCTTT. This gives the protein CASSFEGGTEAFF. The whole variable domain, remainder taken from reference TRBV7-9 and TRBJ1-1, is DTGVSQNPRHKITKRGQNVTFRCDPISEHNRLYWYRQTLGQGPEFLTYFQNEAQLEKSRLLSDRFSAERPKGSFSTLEIQRTEQGDSAMYLCASSFEGGTEAFFGQGTRLTVV.

This chain links TRBV7-2 with TRBJ2-2; no clear D. There are 13 residues in the CDR3. CDR1 is SGHTA, CDR2 FQGNSA, per germline. Trimming cost V 5 bases and J 8 bases, with 12 bases left between them. CDR3 nucleotide sequence: TGTGCCAGCAGCCCCACGAGTGCTGGGGAGCTGTTTTTT. It is translated as CASSPTSAGELFF.

The CDR3 DNA follows: TGTGCCAGCTCTCTGAGGGAGACCCAGTACTTC. Residues: CASSLRETQYF. The rearrangement joins TRBV18 to TRBJ2-5, with D uncertain. V dropped 6 bases and J dropped 5 bases, with 7 bases sitting between them. The CDR3 has 11 residues. Germline V CDR1 and CDR2: KGHSH, LQKENI.

The gene calls are TRBV28 and TRBJ1-1; D gene unclear. The V end lost 6 bases, the J end lost 5 bases, and 13 bases lay between the germline ends. Germline-derived CDR1 and CDR2 are MDHEN and SYDVKM. The CDR3 totals 13 residues. The CDR3 is CASRLRVLTEAFF. The CDR3 bases are TGTGCCAGCAGGCTCCGGGTCCTAACTGAAGCTTTCTTT.

This clone came up a few times. The chain has TRBV7-9 and TRBJ2-3, with 13 nucleotides matching TRBD2. This CDR3 contains 17 residues. Germline V gene data show CDR1 as SEHNR and CDR2 as FQNEAQ (reference sequence). The J segment lost 3 bases and the V segment lost 1 base, leaving 4 bases of the junction unmatched. CDR3 nucleotide sequence: TGTGCCAGCAGCTTAGGGACTAGCGGGAGAACGACAGATACGCAGTATTTT. It translates to CASSLGTSGRTTDTQYF.

This sequence joins TRBV27 and TRBJ2-7; 12 nucleotides agree with TRBD2. V lost 4 bases and J lost 7; bases outside the gene matches: 5. CDR1 is MNHEY and CDR2 is SMNVEV in the germline V gene (reference sequence). CDR3 length: 14 residues. The chain's CDR3 is CASSSLAGGWEQYF. Here the CDR3 DNA reads TGTGCCAGCAGTTCACTAGCGGGGGGTTGGGAGCAGTACTTC.

The chain joins TRBV11-2 to TRBJ2-7; a possible D gene is TRBD1 (5 bases). Germline values: CDR1 SGHAT, CDR2 FQNNGV. The V and J ends lost 0 bases and 5 bases respectively, with 8 bases between them. The CDR3 length is 13 residues. The CDR3 sequence is CASSLDRAHEQYF. CDR3 sequence (DNA): TGTGCCAGCAGCTTAGACAGGGCACACGAGCAGTACTTC.